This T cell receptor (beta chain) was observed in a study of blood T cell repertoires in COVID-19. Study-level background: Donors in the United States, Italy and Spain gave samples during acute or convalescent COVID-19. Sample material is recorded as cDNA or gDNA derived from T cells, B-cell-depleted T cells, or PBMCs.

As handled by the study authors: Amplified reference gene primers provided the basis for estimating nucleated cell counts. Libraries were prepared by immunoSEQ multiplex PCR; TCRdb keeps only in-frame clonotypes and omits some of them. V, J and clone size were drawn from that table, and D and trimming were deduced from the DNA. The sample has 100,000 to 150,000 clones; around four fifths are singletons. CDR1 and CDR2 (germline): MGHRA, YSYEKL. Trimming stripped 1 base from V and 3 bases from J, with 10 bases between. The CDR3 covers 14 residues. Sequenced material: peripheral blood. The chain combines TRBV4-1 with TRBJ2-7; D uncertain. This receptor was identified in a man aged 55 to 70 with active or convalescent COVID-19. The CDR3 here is CASSQATRFYEQYF. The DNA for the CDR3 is TGCGCCAGCAGCCAAGCGACACGGTTCTACGAGCAGTACTTC.